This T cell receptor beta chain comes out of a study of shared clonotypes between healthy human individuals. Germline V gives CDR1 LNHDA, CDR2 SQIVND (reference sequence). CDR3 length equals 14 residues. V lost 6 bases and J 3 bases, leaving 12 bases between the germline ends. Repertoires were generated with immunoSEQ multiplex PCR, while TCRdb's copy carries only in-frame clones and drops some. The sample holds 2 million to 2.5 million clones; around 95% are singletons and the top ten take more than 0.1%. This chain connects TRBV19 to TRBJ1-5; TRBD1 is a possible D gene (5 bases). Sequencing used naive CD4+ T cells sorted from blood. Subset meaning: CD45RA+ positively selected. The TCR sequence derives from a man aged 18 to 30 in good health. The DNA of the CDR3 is TGTGCCAGTAGGACAGCAGGGAACAATCAGCCCCAGCATTTT. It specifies CASRTAGNNQPQHF.